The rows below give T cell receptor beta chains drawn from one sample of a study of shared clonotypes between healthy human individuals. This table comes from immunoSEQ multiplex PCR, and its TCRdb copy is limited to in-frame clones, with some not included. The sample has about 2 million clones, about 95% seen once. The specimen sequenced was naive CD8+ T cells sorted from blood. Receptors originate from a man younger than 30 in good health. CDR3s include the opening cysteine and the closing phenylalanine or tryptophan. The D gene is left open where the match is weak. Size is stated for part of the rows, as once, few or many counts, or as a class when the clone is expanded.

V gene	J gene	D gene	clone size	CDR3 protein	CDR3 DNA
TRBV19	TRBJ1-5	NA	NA	CASSSGPPKTGQYNQPQHF	TGTGCCAGTAGCTCCGGCCCTCCAAAAACGGGGCAATACAATCAGCCCCAGCATTTT
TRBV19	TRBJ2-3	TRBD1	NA	CASSSGTGGTDTQYF	TGTGCCAGTAGTTCCGGGACAGGGGGGACAGATACGCAGTATTTT
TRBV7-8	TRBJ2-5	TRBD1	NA	CASSLEQGFQETQYF	TGTGCCAGCAGCTTAGAACAGGGGTTCCAAGAGACCCAGTACTTC
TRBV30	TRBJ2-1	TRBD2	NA	CAWNPLAGLGNEQFF	TGTGCCTGGAACCCCCTAGCGGGCCTGGGGAATGAGCAGTTCTTC
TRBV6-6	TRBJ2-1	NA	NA	CASSYLASYNEQFF	TGTGCCAGCAGTTACTTGGCCTCCTACAATGAGCAGTTCTTC
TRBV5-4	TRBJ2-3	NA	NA	CASSLDRTDTQYF	TGTGCCAGCAGCTTGGACAGGACAGATACGCAGTATTTT
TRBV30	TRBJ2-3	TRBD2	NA	CAWDGGVEDTQYF	TGTGCCTGGGACGGGGGGGTCGAAGATACGCAGTATTTT
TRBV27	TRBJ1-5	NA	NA	CASSPMDLNSNQPQHF	TGTGCCAGCAGTCCAATGGACTTAAATAGCAATCAGCCCCAGCATTTT
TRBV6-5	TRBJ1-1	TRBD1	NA	CASSSGQGAWTEAFF	TGTGCCAGCAGCTCCGGACAGGGGGCGTGGACTGAAGCTTTCTTT
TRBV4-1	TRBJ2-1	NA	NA	CASSPRAGQIYYNEQFF	TGCGCCAGCAGCCCAAGGGCGGGACAGATTTACTACAATGAGCAGTTCTTC
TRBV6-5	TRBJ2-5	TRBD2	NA	CASTQTGGDQETQYF	TGTGCCAGCACCCAAACGGGGGGGGATCAAGAGACCCAGTACTTC
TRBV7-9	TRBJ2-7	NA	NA	CASSVVTGSYEQYF	TGTGCCAGCAGCGTAGTAACAGGTTCCTACGAGCAGTACTTC
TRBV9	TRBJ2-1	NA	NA	CASSVDGYNEQFF	TGTGCCAGCAGCGTTGACGGATACAATGAGCAGTTCTTC
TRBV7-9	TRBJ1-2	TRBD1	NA	CASSLDSGQGYGYTF	TGTGCCAGCAGCTTAGACTCGGGACAGGGCTATGGCTACACCTTC
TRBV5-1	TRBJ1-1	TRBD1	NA	CASSMTGGDTEAFF	TGCGCCAGCAGCATGACAGGGGGGGACACTGAAGCTTTCTTT
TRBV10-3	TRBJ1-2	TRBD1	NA	CAISDRDRQANYGYTF	TGTGCCATCAGTGATCGGGACAGGCAAGCTAACTATGGCTACACCTTC
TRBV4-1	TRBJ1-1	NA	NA	CASSPSQVNGGTEAFF	TGCGCCAGCAGCCCCTCCCAAGTAAACGGGGGCACTGAAGCTTTCTTT
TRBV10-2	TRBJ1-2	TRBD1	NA	CASSETGGSYGYTF	TGCGCCAGCAGTGAAACAGGGGGCAGCTATGGCTACACCTTC
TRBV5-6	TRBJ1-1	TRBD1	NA	CASSLVQGVFPNTEAFF	TGTGCCAGCAGCTTGGTACAGGGGGTGTTCCCGAACACTGAAGCTTTCTTT
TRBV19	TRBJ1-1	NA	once	CASSIRENMNTEAFF	TGTGCCAGTAGTATCCGGGAGAATATGAACACTGAAGCTTTCTTT
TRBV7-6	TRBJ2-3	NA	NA	CASSSAGFIGDTQYF	TGTGCCAGCAGCTCCGCCGGGTTCATAGGAGATACGCAGTATTTT
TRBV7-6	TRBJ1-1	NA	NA	CASSLNPLGAEGNTEAFF	TGTGCCAGCAGCTTAAATCCGCTGGGGGCGGAGGGGAACACTGAAGCTTTCTTT
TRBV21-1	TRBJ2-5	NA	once	CASRPGTGVGETQYF	TGTGCCAGCAGACCCGGGACAGGGGTAGGGGAGACCCAGTACTTC
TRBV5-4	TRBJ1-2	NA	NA	CASSFGEGYTF	TGTGCCAGCAGCTTTGGGGAAGGCTACACCTTC
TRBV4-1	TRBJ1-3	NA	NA	CASSQLEGVGNTIYF	TGCGCCAGCAGCCAATTGGAGGGGGTAGGAAACACCATATATTTT
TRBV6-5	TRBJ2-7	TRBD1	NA	CASSLGQGGSYEQYF	TGTGCCAGCAGCTTGGGACAGGGGGGATCCTACGAGCAGTACTTC
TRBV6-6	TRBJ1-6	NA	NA	CASSYPSDLSNSPLHF	TGTGCCAGCAGTTACCCCTCAGATCTGTCGAATTCACCCCTCCACTTT
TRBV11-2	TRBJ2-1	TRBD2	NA	CASSLDPSGGNEQFF	TGTGCCAGCAGCTTAGATCCTAGCGGGGGGAATGAGCAGTTCTTC